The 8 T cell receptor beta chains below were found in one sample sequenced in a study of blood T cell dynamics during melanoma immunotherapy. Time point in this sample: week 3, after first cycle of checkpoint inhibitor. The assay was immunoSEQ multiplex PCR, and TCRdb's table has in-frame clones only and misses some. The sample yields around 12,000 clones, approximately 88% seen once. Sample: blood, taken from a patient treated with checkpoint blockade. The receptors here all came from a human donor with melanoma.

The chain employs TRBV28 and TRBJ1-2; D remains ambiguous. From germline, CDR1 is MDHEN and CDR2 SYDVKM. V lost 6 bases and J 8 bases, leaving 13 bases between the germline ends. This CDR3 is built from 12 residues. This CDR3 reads CASRKTVRGYTF. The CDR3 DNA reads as TGTGCCAGCAGAAAAACGGTCCGGGGCTACACCTTC.

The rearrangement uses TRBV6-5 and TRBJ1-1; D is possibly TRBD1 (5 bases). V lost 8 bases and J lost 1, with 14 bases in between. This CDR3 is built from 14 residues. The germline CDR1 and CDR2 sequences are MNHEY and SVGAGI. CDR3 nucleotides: TGTGCCAGCTTTTCAGGGAATGGGAACACTGAAGCTTTCTTT. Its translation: CASFSGNGNTEAFF.

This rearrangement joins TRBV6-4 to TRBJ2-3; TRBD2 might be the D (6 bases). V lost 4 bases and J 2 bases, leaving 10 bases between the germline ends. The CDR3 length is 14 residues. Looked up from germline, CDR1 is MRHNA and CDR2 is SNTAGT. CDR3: CASSGGEPTDTQYF. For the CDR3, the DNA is TGTGCCAGCAGTGGCGGGGAACCCACAGATACGCAGTATTTT.

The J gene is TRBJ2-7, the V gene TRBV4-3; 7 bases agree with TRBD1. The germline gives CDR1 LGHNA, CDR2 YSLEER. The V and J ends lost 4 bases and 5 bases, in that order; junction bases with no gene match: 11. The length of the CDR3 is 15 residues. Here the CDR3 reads CASSLFQGVVDEQYF. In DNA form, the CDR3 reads TGCGCCAGCAGCCTCTTCCAGGGGGTAGTGGACGAGCAGTACTTC.

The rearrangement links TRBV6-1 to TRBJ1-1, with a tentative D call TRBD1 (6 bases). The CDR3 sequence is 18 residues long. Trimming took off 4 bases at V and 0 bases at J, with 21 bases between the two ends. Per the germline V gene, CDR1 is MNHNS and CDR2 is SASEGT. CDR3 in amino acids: CASSGLRGSFIMNTEAFF. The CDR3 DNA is TGTGCCAGCAGTGGCCTCAGGGGCTCCTTCATTATGAACACTGAAGCTTTCTTT.

Here the CDR3 DNA reads TGCAGCGTTGAAGATTCGGGGACAGGGGACTACGAGCAGTACTTC. Its protein product is CSVEDSGTGDYEQYF. The chain combines TRBV29-1 with TRBJ2-7; 10 positions agree with TRBD1. The CDR3 length is 15 residues. Germline lookup yields CDR1 SQVTM and CDR2 ANQGSEA. Unmatched junction bases numbered 5, after V lost 0 bases and J lost 3 bases.

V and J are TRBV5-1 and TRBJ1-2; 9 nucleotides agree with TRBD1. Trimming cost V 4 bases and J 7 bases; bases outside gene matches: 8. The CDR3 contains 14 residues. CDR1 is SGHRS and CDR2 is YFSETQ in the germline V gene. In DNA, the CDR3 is TGCGCCAGCAGCACCTTGACAGGGGGGGCTGGCTACACCTTC. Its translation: CASSTLTGGAGYTF.

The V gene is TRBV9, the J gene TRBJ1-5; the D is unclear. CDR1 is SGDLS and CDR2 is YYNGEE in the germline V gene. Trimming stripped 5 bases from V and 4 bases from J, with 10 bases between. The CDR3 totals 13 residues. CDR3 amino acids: CASRRTVNQPQHF. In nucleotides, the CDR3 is TGTGCCAGCAGACGGACGGTTAATCAGCCCCAGCATTTT.